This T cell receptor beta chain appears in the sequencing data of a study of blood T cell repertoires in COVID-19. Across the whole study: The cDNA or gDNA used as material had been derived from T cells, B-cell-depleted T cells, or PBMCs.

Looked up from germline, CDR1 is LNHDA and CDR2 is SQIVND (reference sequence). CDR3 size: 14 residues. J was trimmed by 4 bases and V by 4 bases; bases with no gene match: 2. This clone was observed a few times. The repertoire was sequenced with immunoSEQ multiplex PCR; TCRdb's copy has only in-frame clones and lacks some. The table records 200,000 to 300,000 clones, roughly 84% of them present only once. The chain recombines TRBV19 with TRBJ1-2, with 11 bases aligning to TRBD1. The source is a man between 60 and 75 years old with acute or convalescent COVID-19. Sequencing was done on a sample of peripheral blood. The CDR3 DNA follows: TGTGCCAGTAGTACCGGACAGGGGGCCTATGGCTACACCTTC. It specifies CASSTGQGAYGYTF.